This TCR beta chain was identified during a study of cytomegalovirus exposure and HLA in healthy donors. Study-level findings and limits: Under in vitro conditions, three CMV-associated chains were confirmed as specific for CMV antigens. Per published accounts, TCR beta sequences correctly predicted the HLA-A and HLA-B alleles of most subjects. Data from an earlier analysis indicated that most TCR beta V segments were productive either about 90% or about 30% of the time.

This CDR3 has 16 residues. The V gene end was trimmed by 0 bases and the J gene end by 5 bases; junction bases not matched to a gene: 9. Germline assignment: CDR1 GTSNPN and CDR2 SVGIG (reference sequence). PCR was performed using 60 Vbeta and 13 Jbeta primers. Per the authors' pipeline: A later analysis tallied 80 million to 100 million unique TCR beta chains, around 12 million of them shared. The table came from immunoSEQ multiplex PCR; TCRdb's copy has only in-frame clones and leaves some out. V and J calls and clone size are copied from that table; D and trimming were computed from the DNA. The top ten hold around 4% of the sample, which has 90,000 to 120,000 clones, 55% to 75% seen once. With respect to this clone: The target antigen is unknown.

This receptor was taken from a man in his thirties or forties in good health and CMV-seropositive. The sample taken for sequencing was PBMCs. The genes are TRBV30 and TRBJ2-3, with TRBD2 matching over 9 bases. This CDR3 is CAWSVGAGGMVDTQYF. The DNA of the CDR3 is TGTGCCTGGAGTGTCGGAGCGGGGGGAATGGTAGATACGCAGTATTTT.